The entry below gives a single T cell receptor (beta chain) sequence along with its context. This clonotype was counted once. This receptor's antigen is unknown. Base qualities are not recorded, but no much larger clone differs from it by a single base. A solitary read yields weak support. This sample stems from a study of T cell repertoires in cytomegalovirus infection (dated by TCRdb to about 2019). General notes on the study: The peptide stimulations were aimed at well-studied HLA-B-restricted epitopes as well as recently identified HLA-C-restricted CMV epitopes, whose presentation resists viral immunomodulation. Donor HLA type was relevant to the analysis, because carriage of CMV infection together with the matching HLA type was indicated by public TCR beta signatures. Overall study results and their limits: The ex vivo response was dominated by HLA-C-restricted CMV-specific TCR beta clonotypes, which also provided the single most frequent clonotype in two of eight donors. In both this cohort and an independent cohort of some 350 donors, the cumulative frequency of public TCR beta family members distinguished carriers of CMV infection plus the relevant HLA type.

Reading the label with the study, this specimen's treatment or condition is: in vitro stimulation with specific CMV peptide epitopes to enrich CMV-specific T cells. Its CDR3 holds 14 amino acids, cysteine through valine. Of all the DNA, just the CDR3 is kept, 42 bases in frame from base 1. For CDR1 and CDR2, the germline V gene lists MDHEN and SYDVKM. TCRdb records Illumina HiSeq 1500 as the sequencer. TCRdb reran the public reads through fastp at Q25 and MiXCR, keeping productive beta chains. Rows are combined by CDR3 protein, so each entry shows the most common genes and DNA. The sample yields some 920,000 distinct CDR3 sequences; roughly 30% were counted once. The top ten constitute about 14% of the sample.

The sequence is built from TRBV28 and TRBJ2-7; 10 bases in the middle match TRBD1. The receptor was derived from a human donor in good health (CMV status not recorded). Some clones in this sample may be carry-over from other donors' samples. Sequencing used cultured CD8+ T cells from PBMCs, obtained from culture after CMV antigen stimulation. The CDR3 protein sequence reads: CVSRGTGVSYEQYV. Read as DNA, the sequence is TGTGTCAGTCGAGGGACAGGGGTATCCTACGAGCAGTACGTC.